The sequence of this TCR beta chain was determined in a study of T cells in Graves' hyperthyroidism and ophthalmopathy. This clonotype has just a few counts. Its antigen remains unidentified. General study results and limits: Ophthalmopathy onset followed model prediction by a median approximately 6.2 months.

RNA transcripts provided the source from which TCR beta CDR3 regions were amplified. HTBI primers were used for first-round RT-PCR of the TCR CDR3. MiXCR, run by TCRdb on the multiplex PCR reads, gives a single entry per CDR3 protein. The sample carries some 300,000 distinct CDR3 sequences, less than 20% recorded once. Trimming stripped 2 bases from V and 3 bases from J, with 16 bases between. The V gene's germline CDR1 is GTSNPN and CDR2 SVGIG (reference sequence). The CDR3 extends over 15 amino acids. The specimen sequenced was blood. The chain employs TRBV30 and TRBJ2-5; D may be TRBD2 (7 bases). This clonotype was obtained from a man aged 45-65 years with Graves' ophthalmopathy. DNA for the CDR3: TGTGCCTGGAGTAAGGGGGGGGTTGGGGAAGAGACCCAGTACTTC. It codes for CAWSKGGVGEETQYF. Drawing the rest from reference TRBV30 and TRBJ2-5, the complete variable domain is SQTIHQWPATLVQPVGSPLSLECTVEGTSNPNLYWYRQAAGRGLQLLFYSVGIGQISSEVPQNLSASRPQDRQFILSSKKLLLSDSGFYLCAWSKGGVGEETQYFGPGTRLLVL.